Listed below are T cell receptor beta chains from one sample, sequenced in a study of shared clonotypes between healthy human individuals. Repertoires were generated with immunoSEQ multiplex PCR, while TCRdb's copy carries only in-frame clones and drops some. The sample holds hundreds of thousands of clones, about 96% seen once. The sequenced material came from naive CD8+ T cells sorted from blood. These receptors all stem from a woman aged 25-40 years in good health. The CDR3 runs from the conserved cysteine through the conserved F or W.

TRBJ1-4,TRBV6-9,CASSYGGGREKLFF
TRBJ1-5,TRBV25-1,CASSIDRNQPQHF
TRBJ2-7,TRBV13,CATNIVGERAYEQYF
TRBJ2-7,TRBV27,CATWGRGEQYF
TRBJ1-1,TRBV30,CAWSVQGNTEAFF
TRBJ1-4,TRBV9,CASSVGGSTNEKLFF
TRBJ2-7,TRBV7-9,CASRRTSGASYEQYF
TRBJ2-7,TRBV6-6,CASSSGTYEQYF
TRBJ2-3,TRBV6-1,CASSGRTSSTDTQYF
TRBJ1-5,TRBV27,CASSPSTGNSNQPQHF
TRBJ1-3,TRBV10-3,CAIRGQDSGNTIYF
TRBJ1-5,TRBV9,CASSQRGGQPQHF
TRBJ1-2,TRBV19,CASSDYGYTF
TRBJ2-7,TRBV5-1,CASSFYTGGEQYF
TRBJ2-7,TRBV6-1,CAIIGQGAYEQYF
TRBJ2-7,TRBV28,CASSPPGGYEQYF
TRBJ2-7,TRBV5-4,CASSLASEQYF
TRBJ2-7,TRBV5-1,CASSSSGDSYEQYF
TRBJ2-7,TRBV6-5,CASSSTGTGSEQYF
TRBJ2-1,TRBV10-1,CASSGGSLSSYNEQFF
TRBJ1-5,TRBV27,CASGEPQHF
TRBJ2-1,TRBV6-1,CASASSGPYNEQFF
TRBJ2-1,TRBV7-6,CASSRGTSGRNEQFF
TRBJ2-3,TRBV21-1,CASSKGLGSTDTQYF
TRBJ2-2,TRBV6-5,CASSYRENTGELFF
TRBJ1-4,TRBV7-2,CASSLRGRVGEKLFF
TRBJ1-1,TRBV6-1,CASSARQGENTEAFF
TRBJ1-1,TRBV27,CASSLDGDRDYEAFF
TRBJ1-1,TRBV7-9,CASRSQGAWTEAFF
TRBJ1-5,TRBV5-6,CASSSGTGNQPQHF
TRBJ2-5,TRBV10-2,CASQRDLRETQYF
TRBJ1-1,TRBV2,CASSEAGTVGNTEAFF
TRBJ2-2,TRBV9,CASSPVKSTGELFF
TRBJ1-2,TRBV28,CASGRGQTNYGYTF
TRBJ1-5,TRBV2,CASRIEAGQGPNQPQHF
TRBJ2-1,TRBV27,CASTPGTGALNEQFF